Listed here are 8 T cell receptor beta chains from one sample, sequenced in a study of cytomegalovirus exposure and HLA in healthy donors. Primers for the PCR totalled 60 Vbeta and 13 Jbeta. The data were produced by immunoSEQ multiplex PCR, yet TCRdb's version contains in-frame clones alone and is incomplete. The sample lists about 120,000 clones, roughly 80% seen once, with 7.5% to 10% in the top ten. The material sequenced was PBMCs. The receptors originated from a female donor in good health and CMV-seropositive.

The rearrangement uses TRBV7-2 and TRBJ1-1, with TRBD1 matching over 8 bases. Unmatched junction bases numbered 5, after V lost 3 bases and J lost 8 bases. Germline V gives CDR1 SGHTA, CDR2 FQGNSA. The CDR3 spans 13 residues. The CDR3 nucleotides are TGTGCCAGCAGCTTTGACAGGGGAAGAGAAGCTTTCTTT. Translated: CASSFDRGREAFF.

The chain links TRBV5-1 to TRBJ1-5; D may be TRBD1 (6 bases). V gave up 0 bases and J gave up 1 base, with 8 bases separating them. Germline V gene lookup returns CDR1 SGHRS and CDR2 YFSETQ. CDR3 length equals 15 residues. CDR3 sequence reads: CASSLGQGSNQPQHF. Written as DNA, the CDR3 is TGCGCCAGCAGCTTGGGGCAGGGGAGCAATCAGCCCCAGCATTTT.

The chain uses TRBV29-1 and TRBJ2-7; tentatively, D is TRBD2 (7 bases). Between the trimmed V and J ends, which lost 4 bases and 9 bases, there was a span of 31 bases. Germline CDR1 is SQVTM and CDR2 is ANQGSEA. This CDR3 is 17 amino acids long. CDR3 nucleotide sequence: TGCAGCGTTGGGGGGGGCCTCTCAGGTATTCATCCTAATGCGCAGTACTTC. Its translation is CSVGGGLSGIHPNAQYF.

The rearrangement uses TRBV7-6 and TRBJ2-2, with unresolved D. The CDR3 contains 16 residues. The V end lost 5 bases, the J end lost 1 base, and 14 bases lay between the germline ends. CDR1 and CDR2 (germline): SGHVS, FNYEAQ. CDR3 sequence: CASSLTPTGNTGELFF. The CDR3 DNA follows: TGTGCCAGCAGCCTAACTCCAACGGGGAACACCGGGGAGCTGTTTTTT.

The genes are TRBV4-1 and TRBJ2-6; 8 bases fit TRBD1. V shed 6 bases and J 3 bases; nucleotides not matched to a gene: 7. This CDR3 is built from 16 residues. Germline V CDR1 and CDR2: MGHRA, YSYEKL. The CDR3 here is CASSKTGVDGANVLTF. The DNA of the CDR3 is TGCGCCAGCAGTAAGACAGGGGTTGATGGGGCCAACGTCCTGACTTTC.

The chain recombines TRBV19 with TRBJ1-4; 9 bases align to TRBD1. Germline CDR1 reads LNHDA; CDR2 reads SQIVND (reference sequence). CDR3 length: 15 amino acids. The V segment lost 7 bases and the J segment 8 bases; nucleotides outside the gene matches: 11. The CDR3 sequence: CASTLMGQGSEKLFF. DNA of the CDR3: TGTGCCAGTACGTTGATGGGACAGGGATCAGAAAAACTGTTTTTT.

The gene calls are TRBV13 and TRBJ1-1; possibly TRBD1 for D (5 bases). Between the trimmed V and J ends, which lost 8 bases and 0 bases, there was a span of 19 bases. Germline-derived CDR1 and CDR2 are PRHDT and FYEKMQ (reference sequence). This CDR3 region has 16 residues. The CDR3 DNA sequence: TGTGCCAGCTATCGTCAGGGATACCTCATGAACACTGAAGCTTTCTTT. Its translation: CASYRQGYLMNTEAFF.

The CDR3 DNA reads as TGTGCCAGCAGCTCACACTCATACAGGGGTTACTACGAGCAGTACTTC. Its protein is CASSSHSYRGYYEQYF. The chain uses TRBV7-2 and TRBJ2-7; TRBD1 aligns across 7 bases. CDR1 is SGHTA, CDR2 FQGNSA, per germline. V shed 4 bases, J shed 3 bases, and the junction held 12 bases outside the gene matches. The CDR3 length is 16 residues.